This TCR beta chain was sequenced in a study of blood T cell repertoires in COVID-19 (TCRdb year 2020). General notes on the study: Collaborator samples came from the United States, Italy and Spain and covered acute and convalescent phases of COVID-19. The prospective study material was composed of cDNA or gDNA derived from T cells, B-cell-depleted T cells, or PBMCs. The dataset comprised deeply sampled blood TCRbeta repertoires from subjects exposed to, actively infected with, or recovered from COVID-19. The repertoires were made available in a free public database intended to serve as a resource for research on the immune response to SARS-CoV-2. The samples were drawn from the first 160 participants of the ongoing ImmuneRACE study and from 950 to 1,500 subjects provided by 6 global collaborators. The sample metadata nearly always contained a de-identified subject ID, COVID-19 status, age in years and sex. Where available, HLA class I and class II types were obtained from metadata supplied by the sample provider rather than from assay-based typing. Study-level results and caveats: The amount of clinical and demographic metadata varied by source and participant and was provided uncurated.

The CDR3 measures 14 amino acids from cysteine to phenylalanine. Left in the record is the CDR3 DNA by itself, 42 bases read in frame from the first base. As encoded in the germline V gene, CDR1 is SGHTA while CDR2 is FQGNSA. TCRbeta CDR3 regions were amplified from genomic DNA using the immunoSEQ Assay, a bias-controlled multiplex PCR. Concerning the study's data processing: Within the assay, amplification of reference gene primers was used to estimate how many nucleated cells each sample contained. Sequence reads were collapsed and filtered to measure the absolute abundance of every unique TCRbeta CDR3 rearrangement. Productive Simpson clonality was computed per sample as the square root of Simpson's diversity index over productive rearrangements. This is the immuneACCESS table as TCRdb keeps it, with only in-frame sequences that have V and J called. A part of the clones is gone; compared with another copy, unresolved V genes explain less than half, and the rest is unexplained. V, J and clone size were drawn from that table, and D and trimming were deduced from the DNA. This sample gives 200,000 to 250,000 clones in total; roughly 85% of them show up just once. 2% to 3% of the sample goes to the ten largest clones.

About this clone itself: Which antigen it targets is not known. The junction does not match germline at one end; this may be a read error.

In Seattle, one collaborating source enrolled patients while the infection was active and tracked those patients longitudinally over the course of disease. Each collaborating institution followed its own protocols to collect whole blood in K2EDTA tubes. Collaborator samples were shipped for TCRbeta analysis as frozen whole blood, isolated PBMCs, or DNA extracted from either sample type. The origin of this receptor is a woman aged 65 to 85 with COVID-19, enrolled during active disease. This chain is built from TRBV7-2 and TRBJ1-1; TRBD1 is perhaps the D gene, given 5 matching bases. Sequenced sample: peripheral blood. In nucleotide form, the sequence is TGTGCAAGCACAGGAAATGATTGGAACACTGAAGCTTTCTTT. Protein translation: CASTGNDWNTEAFF.